This T cell receptor beta chain was documented in a study of Ad26.COV2.S vaccination and SARS-CoV-2 variants. Clones were read by immunoSEQ multiplex PCR, and TCRdb kept only the in-frame ones, dropping some. Of 300,000 to 350,000 clones listed, around 88% are singletons. Indicated treatment: about 20 received Ad26.COV2.S at low or high dose, single or two shots; roughly five received placebo; per-sample allocation not given. Material that was analyzed had been drawn on day 63 after the first vaccine or placebo injection. It was an adult aged 18-55 years in Boston who was the donor. Whole-study results and caveats: Once vaccination had occurred, spike-specific CD8+ and CD4+ T cell responses reportedly showed substantial breadth.

V dropped 3 bases and J dropped 4 bases, with 9 bases sitting between them. The CDR3 is made up of 14 amino acids. In germline, CDR1 is ENHRY, CDR2 SYGVKD. Turning to this clone: Its antigen is unknown.

The material was peripheral blood, obtained in a trial of Ad26.COV2.S vaccine versus placebo. The receptor was derived from a person aged 18-65 years who received the Ad26.COV2.S COVID-19 vaccine or a placebo. V is TRBV10-3 and J is TRBJ1-4, with D unclear. The CDR3 DNA is TGTGCCATCAGTGAAGGACCGGGTAATGAAAAACTGTTTTTT. Protein: CAISEGPGNEKLFF.